What follows are 15 T cell receptor beta chains derived from one specimen sequenced in a study of T cells in Graves' hyperthyroidism and ophthalmopathy. Regions amplified from RNA transcripts were the TCR beta CDR3 regions. The study used the HTBI primer set for a first-round RT-PCR of the TCR CDR3. Via MiXCR, TCRdb re-called the multiplex PCR reads, giving one row per CDR3 protein. The data contain 500,000 to 600,000 distinct CDR3 sequences, 16% of them seen just once; the ten biggest clones take up around 18%. Sequencing used blood. The receptors come from a young woman with Graves' hyperthyroidism.

This clonotype was observed many times. CDR3 region: CASSSGELANYGYTF. CDR3 coding DNA: TGTGCCAGCAGCAGCGGTGAATTAGCTAACTATGGCTACACCTTC. The chain uses TRBV11-2 and TRBJ1-2; D call uncertain. There are 15 residues in the CDR3. From germline, CDR1 is SGHAT and CDR2 FQNNGV. V was cut by 5 bases and J by 0 bases, with 13 bases left in between.

This clonotype was picked up many times. The chain joins TRBV7-9 to TRBJ2-7; 7 bases are a match to TRBD1. CDR1 and CDR2 from the germline V gene are SEHNR and FQNEAQ (reference sequence). The CDR3 runs 16 residues. V gave up 4 bases and J gave up 5 bases; unmatched junction bases: 14. The CDR3 region is CASSSIRQGLYHEQYF. The CDR3 DNA reads as TGTGCCAGCAGCTCGATTCGACAGGGTTTATATCACGAGCAGTACTTC. Based on the CDR3 plus reference TRBV7-9 and TRBJ2-7, the full variable domain is DTGVSQNPRHKITKRGQNVTFRCDPISEHNRLYWYRQTLGQGPEFLTYFQNEAQLEKSRLLSDRFSAERPKGSFSTLEIQRTEQGDSAMYLCASSSIRQGLYHEQYFGPGTRLTVT.

This clonotype was found many times. V is TRBV7-8 and J is TRBJ2-3, with 8 bases fitting TRBD1. The trim removed 2 bases at V and 3 bases at J, leaving 1 base unmatched. CDR1 is SGHVS and CDR2 is FQNEAQ in the germline V gene. The CDR3 consists of 14 residues. For the CDR3, the DNA is TGTGCCAGCAGCTTACAGGGGGCAACAGATACGCAGTATTTT. It translates to CASSLQGATDTQYF.

This clonotype was seen ten or more times. V and J are TRBV28 and TRBJ1-1, with a possible D match to TRBD1 (6 bases). Germline V gene lookup returns CDR1 MDHEN and CDR2 SYDVKM. With 2 bases removed from V and 4 bases from J, the gap between germline ends came to 8 bases. CDR3 size: 13 residues. CDR3 amino acids: CASSLQGITEAFF. The CDR3 DNA is TGTGCCAGCAGTTTACAGGGGATCACTGAAGCTTTCTTT.

This clonotype was seen a few times. The chain links TRBV20-1 to TRBJ2-6; 10 bases are shared with TRBD1. Losses at the gene ends were 1 base for V and 1 base for J; bases not matched to a gene: 4. CDR1 DFQATT and CDR2 SNEGSKA come from the germline V gene (reference sequence). The CDR3 has 17 residues. The chain's CDR3 is CSARAPGQGSGANVLTF. The CDR3 nucleotides are TGCAGTGCTAGAGCTCCGGGACAGGGGTCTGGGGCCAACGTCCTGACTTTC.

This clonotype was counted a few times. The rearrangement links TRBV29-1 to TRBJ2-1; 12 bases fit TRBD2. This CDR3 has 14 amino acids. Trimming at V came to 3 bases and at J to 7 bases, leaving 4 bases not matched to a gene. Germline assignment: CDR1 SQVTM and CDR2 ANQGSEA. The CDR3 region is CSVDLAGGANEQFF. In nucleotides, the CDR3 is TGCAGCGTTGACCTAGCGGGAGGGGCGAATGAGCAGTTCTTC.

The V and J genes are TRBV11-3 and TRBJ2-3; possibly TRBD1 for D (5 bases). CDR1 is SGHNT and CDR2 is YENEEA in the germline V gene. CDR3 length: 12 amino acids. Deletions cut 5 bases from V and 5 bases from J, with 8 bases between. CDR3 in amino acids: CASSQQEDTQYF. The CDR3 DNA sequence: TGTGCCAGCAGCCAACAGGAAGATACGCAGTATTTT. The variable domain in full, completed from reference TRBV11-3 and TRBJ2-3, reads EAGVVQSPRYKIIEKKQPVAFWCNPISGHNTLYWYLQNLGQGPELLIRYENEEAVDDSQLPKDRFSAERLKGVDSTLKIQPAELGDSAVYLCASSQQEDTQYFGPGTRLTVL.

This clonotype was counted at least ten times. CDR3 amino acids: CASSSRRLVETQYF. CDR3 bases: TGTGCCAGCAGCTCCCGACGCTTGGTTGAGACCCAGTACTTC. The chain employs TRBV7-2 and TRBJ2-5; D is unresolved. The ends were cut back, 4 bases at V and 5 bases at J, with 14 bases in the middle. Germline CDR1 is SGHTA and CDR2 is FQGNSA. There are 14 residues in the CDR3. The variable domain in full, completed from reference TRBV7-2 and TRBJ2-5, reads GAGVSQSPSNKVTEKGKDVELRCDPISGHTALYWYRQSLGQGLEFLIYFQGNSAPDKSGLPSDRFSAERTGGSVSTLTIQRTQQEDSAVYLCASSSRRLVETQYFGPGTRLLVL.

This clonotype was detected many times. The rearrangement links TRBV5-6 to TRBJ2-7; D is possibly TRBD2 (6 bases). This CDR3 has 16 residues. The germline CDR1 and CDR2 sequences are SGHDT and YYEEEE. V was cut by 3 bases and J by 3 bases, with 19 bases left in between. CDR3 in amino acids: CASSYLSVEGSYEQYF. The CDR3 DNA follows: TGTGCCAGCAGCTACCTAAGTGTGGAGGGGAGCTACGAGCAGTACTTC.

This clonotype has ten or more counts. The chain combines TRBV12-3 or TRBV12-4 with TRBJ1-2; D is possibly TRBD1 (5 bases). This CDR3 has 11 residues. V shed 2 bases and J shed 8 bases, with 6 bases lying between them. CDR3 DNA sequence: TGTGCCAGCAGTTTAAGGGGAGGCTACACCTTC. Translated: CASSLRGGYTF.

The J gene is TRBJ2-1, the V gene TRBV6-5, with D perhaps TRBD1 or TRBD2 (6 bases each). Between the trimmed V and J ends, which lost 0 bases and 0 bases, there was a span of 15 bases. CDR3 size: 18 residues. Germline V gene data show CDR1 as MNHEY and CDR2 as SVGAGI. CDR3 in DNA: TGTGCCAGCAGTTACTCAAGGGGGGAGCGAAGCTCCTACAATGAGCAGTTCTTC. This translates into CASSYSRGERSSYNEQFF.

At least ten counts were recorded for this clonotype. J is TRBJ2-5 and V is TRBV20-1; the D call may be TRBD1 or TRBD2 (5 bases each). Germline V gene lookup returns CDR1 DFQATT and CDR2 SNEGSKA (reference sequence). V gave up 2 bases and J gave up 4 bases, with 17 bases separating them. The CDR3 runs 15 residues. CDR3 in amino acids: CSARPIRGAIETQYF. The CDR3 DNA reads as TGCAGTGCTAGACCTATTAGAGGGGCCATAGAGACCCAGTACTTC.

This clonotype showed up many times. The chain employs TRBV6-1 and TRBJ1-2; perhaps TRBD1 as D (6 bases). V was shortened by 4 bases and J by 0 bases, with 12 bases between the two germline ends. Germline V gene data show CDR1 as MNHNS and CDR2 as SASEGT. The CDR3 loop spans 15 amino acids. CDR3 DNA sequence: TGTGCCAGCAGTGGGATGACAGGTTCTAACTATGGCTACACCTTC. This codes for CASSGMTGSNYGYTF.

On this clonotype: The conserved phenylalanine or tryptophan normally closing the CDR3 is absent here, so this likely arose from a read error. Written as DNA, the CDR3 is TGTGCCAGCAGGCATAGCGGCCTCCGGTACGAGCAGTACCTC. Its protein is CASRHSGLRYEQYL. V gene TRBV3-1 combines with J gene TRBJ2-7, with D possibly being TRBD2 (6 bases). The CDR3 totals 14 residues. The germline V gene has CDR1 LGHDT and CDR2 YNNKEL (reference sequence). The V end was cut by 6 bases, the J end by 4 bases, with 16 bases between.

This sequence joins TRBV29-1 and TRBJ1-4; no firm D call. The CDR3 runs 12 residues. V lost 7 bases, J lost 3 bases, and 9 bases lay in between. Germline V gene sequence: CDR1 SQVTM, CDR2 ANQGSEA. As DNA, the CDR3 is TGCAGCGCCGTAGGTGCTAATGAAAAACTGTTTTTT. Protein sequence: CSAVGANEKLFF.